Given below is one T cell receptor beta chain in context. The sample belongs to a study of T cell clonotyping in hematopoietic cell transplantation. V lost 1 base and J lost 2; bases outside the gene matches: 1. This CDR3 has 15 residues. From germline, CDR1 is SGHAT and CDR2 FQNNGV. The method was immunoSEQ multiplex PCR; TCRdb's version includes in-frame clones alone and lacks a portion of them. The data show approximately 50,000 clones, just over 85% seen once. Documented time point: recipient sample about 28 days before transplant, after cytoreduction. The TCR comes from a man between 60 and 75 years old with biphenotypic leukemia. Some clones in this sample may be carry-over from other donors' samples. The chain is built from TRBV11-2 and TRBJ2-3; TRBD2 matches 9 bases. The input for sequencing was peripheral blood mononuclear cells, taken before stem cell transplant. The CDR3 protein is CASSLGGRVTDTQYF. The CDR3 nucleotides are TGTGCCAGCAGCTTAGGCGGGAGGGTCACAGATACGCAGTATTTT.